The 4 T cell receptor beta chains presented below share a single source sample, sequenced in a study of cytomegalovirus exposure and HLA in healthy donors (dated by TCRdb to about 2017). Libraries were made using the immunoSEQ multiplex PCR assay. The multiplex PCR relied on a mix of 60 forward primers for TCR Vbeta segments and 13 reverse primers for TCR Jbeta segments. In TCRdb, the immuneACCESS table is reduced to in-frame sequences with V and J assigned. These tables do not hold every clone; where another copy was compared, an unresolved V gene accounts for under half, and the others remain unexplained. The table for this sample lists fewer than 200,000 clones; about 85% of them were counted only once. Of the sample, around 2.6% falls within the top ten clones. The sequencing sample was made of PBMCs. The origin of the receptors is a man aged 25 to 40 in good health and CMV-seropositive.

The chain recombines TRBV18 with TRBJ2-2, with a tentative D call TRBD1 (5 bases). The CDR3 spans 14 residues. The germline V gene has CDR1 KGHSH and CDR2 LQKENI. Trimming pared 4 bases from V and 7 bases from J, leaving 13 bases between. This CDR3 reads CASSQGSEVGELFF. CDR3 in DNA: TGTGCCAGCTCACAGGGGTCAGAGGTCGGGGAGCTGTTTTTT.

This sequence joins TRBV7-2 and TRBJ1-1, with a possible D match to TRBD1 (5 bases). Germline assignment: CDR1 SGHTA and CDR2 FQGNSA. Deletions cut 6 bases from V and 1 base from J, with 12 bases between. The CDR3 has 14 residues. CDR3 protein: CASSRDSRNTEAFF. The CDR3 DNA follows: TGTGCCAGCAGTCGCGACAGCCGGAACACTGAAGCTTTCTTT.

This chain joins TRBV2 and TRBJ1-5; TRBD1 matches at 10 bases. The CDR3 runs to 15 residues. The germline V gene encodes CDR1 SNHLY and CDR2 FYNNEI. V was pared by 6 bases and J by 2 bases, with 4 bases of the junction left unmatched. CDR3 in DNA: TGTGCCAGCAGGGGACAGGGGATCGGCAATCAGCCCCAGCATTTT. Protein product: CASRGQGIGNQPQHF. The variable domain in full, with the rest retrieved from reference TRBV2 and TRBJ1-5, is EPEVTQTPSHQVTQMGQEVILRCVPISNHLYFYWYRQILGQKVEFLVSFYNNEISEKSEIFDDQFSVERPDGSNFTLKIRSTKLEDSAMYFCASRGQGIGNQPQHFGDGTRLSIL.

The V call is TRBV7-2, the J call TRBJ1-2; 8 bases align to TRBD1. Trimming removed 5 bases from V and 5 bases from J; junction bases left unmatched: 4. This CDR3 is built from 13 residues. Germline CDR1 is SGHTA and CDR2 is FQGNSA. The CDR3 loop reads CASSEGQEYGYTF. CDR3 DNA sequence: TGTGCCAGCAGCGAGGGACAGGAGTATGGCTACACCTTC.